This T cell receptor beta chain came from a study of beta chain features in type 1 diabetes. Study-level information: Examination spanned around 110 million sorted cells from all samples.

V gave up 4 bases and J gave up 4 bases, with 4 bases separating them. The CDR3 runs to 10 residues. Germline V gives CDR1 SQVTM, CDR2 ANQGSEA. In its sample, this clone was seen a few times. Its antigen remains unknown. The study reverse transcribed the entire isolated RNA, so it sequenced expressed TCRB transcripts. Generated by immunoSEQ multiplex PCR, the TCRdb table keeps only in-frame clones and is missing some. This table holds some 250,000 clones, approximately 15% found once. It was via CD45RO/CCR7/CD25/CD127/CD95/CD27 that CD4+ naive, central memory, regulatory and stem cell-like memory cells were sorted. Regarding the study as a whole: Naive, central memory and Treg TCRB repertoires appeared more alike in patients than in healthy donors. TCRB CDR3 length was moderately but significantly reduced in all four CD4+ subsets of Type 1 diabetes patients. A potential PCR bias toward shorter templates would be equal in patient and control samples.

The rearrangement uses TRBV29-1 and TRBJ1-1; D gene unclear. Input material: naive CD4+ T cells from blood. This TCR was sampled from a man aged 25-45 years with type 1 diabetes. DNA for the CDR3: TGCAGCGTTGTTAGCACTGAAGCTTTCTTT. This sequence encodes CSVVSTEAFF.